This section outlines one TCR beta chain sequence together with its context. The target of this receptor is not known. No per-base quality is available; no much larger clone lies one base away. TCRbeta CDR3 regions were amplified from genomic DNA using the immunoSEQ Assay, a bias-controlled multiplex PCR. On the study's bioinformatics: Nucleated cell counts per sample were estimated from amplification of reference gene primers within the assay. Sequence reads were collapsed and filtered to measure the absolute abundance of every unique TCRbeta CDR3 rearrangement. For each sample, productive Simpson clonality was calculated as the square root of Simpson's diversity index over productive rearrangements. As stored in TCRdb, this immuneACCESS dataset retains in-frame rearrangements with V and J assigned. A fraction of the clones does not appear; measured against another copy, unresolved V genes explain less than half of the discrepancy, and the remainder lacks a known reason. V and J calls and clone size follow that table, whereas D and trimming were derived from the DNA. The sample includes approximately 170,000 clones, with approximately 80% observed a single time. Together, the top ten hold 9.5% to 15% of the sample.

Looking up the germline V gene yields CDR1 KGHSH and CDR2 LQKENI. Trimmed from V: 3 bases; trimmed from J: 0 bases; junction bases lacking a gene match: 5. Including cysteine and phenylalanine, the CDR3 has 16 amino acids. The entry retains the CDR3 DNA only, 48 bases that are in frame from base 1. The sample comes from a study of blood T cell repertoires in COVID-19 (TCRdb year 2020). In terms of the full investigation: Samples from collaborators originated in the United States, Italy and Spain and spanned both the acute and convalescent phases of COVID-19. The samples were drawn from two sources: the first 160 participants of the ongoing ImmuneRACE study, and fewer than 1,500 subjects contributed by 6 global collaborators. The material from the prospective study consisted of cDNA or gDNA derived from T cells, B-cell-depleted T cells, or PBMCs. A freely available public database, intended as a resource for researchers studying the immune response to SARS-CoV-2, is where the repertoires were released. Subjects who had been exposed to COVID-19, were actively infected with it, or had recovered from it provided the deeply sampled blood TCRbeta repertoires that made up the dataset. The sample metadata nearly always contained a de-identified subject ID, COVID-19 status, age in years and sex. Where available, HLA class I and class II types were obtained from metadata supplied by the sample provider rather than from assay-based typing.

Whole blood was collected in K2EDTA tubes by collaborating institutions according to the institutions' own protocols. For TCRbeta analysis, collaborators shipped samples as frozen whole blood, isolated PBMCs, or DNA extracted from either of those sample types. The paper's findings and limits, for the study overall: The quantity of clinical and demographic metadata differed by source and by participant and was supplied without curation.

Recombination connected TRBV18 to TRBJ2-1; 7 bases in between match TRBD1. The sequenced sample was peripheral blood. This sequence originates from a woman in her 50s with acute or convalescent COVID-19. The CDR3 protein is CASSPPTGSSYNEQFF. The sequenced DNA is TGTGCCAGCTCACCTCCGACAGGGAGCTCCTACAATGAGCAGTTCTTC.